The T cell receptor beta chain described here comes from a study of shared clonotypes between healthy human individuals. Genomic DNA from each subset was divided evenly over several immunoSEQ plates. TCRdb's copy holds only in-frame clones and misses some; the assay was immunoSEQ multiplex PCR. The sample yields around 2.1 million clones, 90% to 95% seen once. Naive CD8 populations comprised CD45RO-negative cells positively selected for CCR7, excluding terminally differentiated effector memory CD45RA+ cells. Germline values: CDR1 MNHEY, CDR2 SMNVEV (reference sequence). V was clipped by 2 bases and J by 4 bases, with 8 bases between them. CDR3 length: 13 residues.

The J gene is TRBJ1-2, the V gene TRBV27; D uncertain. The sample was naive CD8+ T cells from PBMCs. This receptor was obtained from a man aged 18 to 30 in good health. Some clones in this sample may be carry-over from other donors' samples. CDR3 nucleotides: TGTGCCAGCAGTTTAAGAGGGTTCTATGGCTACACCTTC. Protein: CASSLRGFYGYTF.